These 13 T cell receptor beta chains share one sample of origin, sequenced in a study of T cell responses to AZD1222 COVID-19 vaccine (dated by TCRdb to the early 2020s). The time point label here, explained by the study, means: about 28 days (+/-7) after the second vaccine dose. Libraries were built with the immunoSEQ multiplex PCR assay. TCRdb holds this immuneACCESS table with in-frame rearrangements only. Some clones are missing; in checked studies, unresolved V genes explain under half, and the rest has no known cause. The sample yields 100,000 to 150,000 clones; more than 75% were counted once. The top ten hold roughly 0.98% of the sample. The specimen comprised peripheral blood, sampled 28 days after the second AZD1222 dose. The source of these receptors is an adult who received the AZD1222 COVID-19 vaccine.

The chain uses TRBV5-4 and TRBJ2-3; maybe TRBD1 (6 bases). This CDR3 region has 17 residues. CDR1 SGHNT and CDR2 YYREEE come from the germline V gene (reference sequence). Trimming removed 0 bases at V and 4 bases at J, with 18 bases between. In DNA form, the CDR3 reads TGTGCCAGCAGCTTGGGTCAACACAGGGTGGGCGCAGATACGCAGTATTTT. Its protein is CASSLGQHRVGADTQYF.

The CDR3 region has the DNA TGTGCCAGCAGCCGCAGGGGTTCGGACATTCAGTACTTC. It specifies CASSRRGSDIQYF. The V call is TRBV3-1 (or the pseudogene TRBV3-2), the J call TRBJ2-4; perhaps TRBD1 as D (6 bases). V was cut by 4 bases and J by 8 bases, with 12 bases left in between. The CDR3 spans 13 residues. From germline, CDR1 is LGHDT and CDR2 YNNKEL (reference sequence).

This chain links TRBV6-5 with TRBJ1-1; 9 bases are shared with TRBD1. The CDR3 loop spans 15 amino acids. With 0 bases clipped from V and 4 bases from J, the junction kept 3 bases outside the gene matches. The germline gives CDR1 MNHEY, CDR2 SVGAGI. CDR3 in DNA: TGTGCCAGCAGTTACTCCGGGACAGGGTCCACTGAAGCTTTCTTT. It specifies CASSYSGTGSTEAFF.

The chain employs TRBV29-1 and TRBJ1-2; D perhaps matches TRBD1 (6 bases). The V and J ends lost 4 bases and 2 bases respectively, with 11 bases between them. Per germline, CDR1 SQVTM and CDR2 ANQGSEA. This CDR3 contains 13 residues. The CDR3 loop reads CSVARQDNYGYTF. For the CDR3, the DNA is TGCAGCGTTGCTAGACAGGACAACTATGGCTACACCTTC.

The chain has TRBV29-1 and TRBJ1-2; D not certain. This CDR3 has 12 residues. The V end lost 7 bases, the J end lost 8 bases, and 17 bases lay between the germline ends. From germline, CDR1 is SQVTM and CDR2 ANQGSEA. The CDR3 here is CSDLPGSRGYTF. DNA for the CDR3: TGCAGCGACCTCCCGGGAAGCCGAGGCTACACCTTC. The full variable domain, in which reference TRBV29-1 and TRBJ1-2 provide the parts outside the CDR3, is SAVISQKPSRDICQRGTSLTIQCQVDSQVTMMFWYRQQPGQSLTLIATANQGSEATYESGFVIDKFPISRPNLTFSTLTVSNMSPEDSSIYLCSDLPGSRGYTFGSGTRLTVV.

The V call is TRBV11-1, the J call TRBJ1-1; 7 bases are a match to TRBD1. The CDR3 is 15 residues long. Per the germline V gene, CDR1 is SGHAT and CDR2 is FQDESV (reference sequence). J lost 5 bases, V lost 6 bases, and 12 bases had no gene match. CDR3 bases: TGTGCCAGCAGGCCAAACAGGGGCGGAGGGACTGAAGCTTTCTTT. It codes for CASRPNRGGGTEAFF.

The genes are TRBV30 and TRBJ2-3, with D tentatively TRBD1 (5 bases). V was shortened by 0 bases and J by 7 bases, with 14 bases between the two germline ends. The length of the CDR3 is 14 residues. Germline values: CDR1 GTSNPN, CDR2 SVGIG (reference sequence). CDR3 sequence: CAWSVKGARHTQYF. CDR3 nucleotide sequence: TGTGCCTGGAGTGTTAAAGGGGCTAGGCATACGCAGTATTTT.

This clone was recorded once. The chain employs TRBV7-3 and TRBJ2-1; tentatively, D is TRBD1 (6 bases). V dropped 1 base and J dropped 5 bases, with 12 bases sitting between them. The CDR3 extends over 15 amino acids. Germline values: CDR1 SGHTA, CDR2 FQGTGA. CDR3 residues: CASSLRGAGDNEQFF. Written as DNA, the CDR3 is TGTGCCAGCAGCTTAAGAGGCGCAGGGGACAATGAGCAGTTCTTC.

This chain links TRBV4-1 with TRBJ2-2, with no clear D. V lost 1 base to trimming and J lost 8 bases, with 11 bases between them. The germline gives CDR1 MGHRA, CDR2 YSYEKL. The CDR3 has 14 residues. CDR3 DNA sequence: TGCGCCAGCAGCCAAGTGGCATTTTCGGGGGAGCTGTTTTTT. It yields the protein CASSQVAFSGELFF.

V and J are TRBV6-2 or TRBV6-3 and TRBJ1-5; D is possibly TRBD1 (5 bases). This CDR3 region has 14 residues. Germline CDR1 MNHEY, CDR2 SVGEGT. V was cut by 2 bases and J by 2 bases, with 7 bases left in between. The CDR3 sequence is CASSYQGGNQPQHF. The CDR3 region has the DNA TGTGCCAGCAGTTACCAGGGAGGCAATCAGCCCCAGCATTTT.

The chain has TRBV7-8 and TRBJ2-5; TRBD1 aligns across 9 bases. Looked up from germline, CDR1 is SGHVS and CDR2 is FQNEAQ. CDR3 length: 16 residues. V lost 0 bases to trimming and J lost 2 bases; unmatched junction nucleotides: 4. The CDR3 DNA is TGTGCCAGCAGCTTAGCGGGACAGGGAGGGCAAGAGACCCAGTACTTC. Residues: CASSLAGQGGQETQYF.

For the CDR3, the DNA is TGTGCCAGCAGCTGGGGAGGGACTAGCGGGAGGAGAGGTACGCAGTATTTT. Its protein is CASSWGGTSGRRGTQYF. The chain is built from TRBV5-4 and TRBJ2-3; 15 bases map to TRBD2. V gave up 3 bases and J gave up 8 bases; unmatched junction bases: 10. The length of the CDR3 is 17 residues. Germline V gene sequence: CDR1 SGHNT, CDR2 YYREEE (reference sequence).

This sequence joins TRBV10-3 and TRBJ2-3; either TRBD1 or TRBD2 may fit D (6 bases each). The germline V and J ends were trimmed by 8 bases and 0 bases, with 15 bases remaining between them. Looked up from germline, CDR1 is ENHRY and CDR2 is SYGVKD. CDR3 size: 15 residues. The CDR3 DNA is TGTGCCATCGCCCCGGGGGCAGCTAGCACAGATACGCAGTATTTT. This sequence encodes CAIAPGAASTDTQYF.